One and the same sample provided the 20 T cell receptor beta chains below, sequenced in a study of PD-1 blockade in classical Hodgkin lymphoma. Relapses following autologous stem cell transplantation were seen in all patients, with brentuximab vedotin exposure varying. The data were produced by immunoSEQ multiplex PCR, yet TCRdb's version contains in-frame clones alone and is incomplete. The sample shows roughly 28,000 clones, 78% of them seen only once. Sequencing was performed on peripheral blood mononuclear cells (PBMCs), taken before the second cycle of nivolumab. These receptors were taken from a human donor with classical Hodgkin lymphoma.

This clone has just a few counts. V usage is TRBV11-3 and J usage is TRBJ2-3; 8 bases are a match to TRBD2. The CDR3 sequence is 16 residues long. V lost 5 bases to trimming and J lost 9 bases; unmatched junction nucleotides: 16. Germline-derived CDR1 and CDR2 are SGHNT and YENEEA. CDR3 coding DNA: TGTGCCAGCAGCGACACCCCGGGGGGGGGACGGACCACGCAGTATTTT. It yields the protein CASSDTPGGGRTTQYF.

This chain links TRBV6-8 with TRBJ1-4; 7 positions match TRBD1. J was trimmed by 5 bases and V by 5 bases; bases with no gene match: 5. The CDR3 runs 14 residues. CDR1 and CDR2 (germline): MNHGY, SAAAGT. The DNA for the CDR3 is TGTGCCAGCAGTCGGACAGGCGCAAATGAAAAACTGTTTTTT. Encoded protein: CASSRTGANEKLFF.

This chain uses TRBV5-1 with TRBJ2-1; unclear D gene. With 0 bases removed from V and 9 bases from J, the gap between germline ends came to 10 bases. The germline V gene has CDR1 SGHRS and CDR2 YFSETQ. This CDR3 contains 13 residues. The CDR3: CASSLDSHGEQFF. The CDR3 nucleotides read TGCGCCAGCAGCTTGGACAGCCACGGTGAGCAGTTCTTC.

This clone was counted once. This CDR3 is also generated by other DNA sequences in the sample. The chain employs TRBV29-1 and TRBJ2-7; perhaps TRBD2 as D (5 bases). Germline-derived CDR1 and CDR2 are SQVTM and ANQGSEA. This CDR3 spans 13 amino acids. V lost 4 bases, J lost 1 base, and 11 bases lay in between. CDR3: CSVARGRSYEQYF. DNA of the CDR3: TGCAGCGTTGCTCGGGGTAGATCCTACGAGCAGTACTTC.

The DNA for the CDR3 is TGTGCCAGCAGCTTGGAAGGAGGGGCGCCCTACGAGCAGTACTTC. Translated: CASSLEGGAPYEQYF. The rearrangement uses TRBV11-3 and TRBJ2-7; TRBD2 is a possible D gene (6 bases). V was pared by 3 bases and J by 2 bases, with 14 bases between. This CDR3 contains 15 residues. Germline V lookup: CDR1 SGHNT, CDR2 YENEEA.

The CDR3 sequence is CASSLLGRGLTDTQYF. CDR3 DNA: TGTGCCAGCAGCTTGTTAGGCCGGGGGCTCACAGATACGCAGTATTTT. This chain uses TRBV5-6 with TRBJ2-3; either TRBD1 or TRBD2 may supply D (6 bases each). Trimming shortened V by 1 base and J by 2 bases, and 14 bases separated the two germline ends. This CDR3 comprises 16 residues. Germline lookup yields CDR1 SGHDT and CDR2 YYEEEE.

The V gene is TRBV28, the J gene TRBJ1-1; no clear D gene. CDR1 and CDR2 (germline): MDHEN, SYDVKM. The ends were cut back, 7 bases at V and 1 base at J, with 7 bases in the middle. The CDR3 runs 12 residues. The CDR3 spells CASNMQNTEAFF. The CDR3 bases are TGTGCCAGCAATATGCAGAACACTGAAGCTTTCTTT.

The rearrangement links TRBV9 to TRBJ1-1; 8 bases line up with TRBD1. J gave up 11 bases and V 4 bases, and 16 bases lay outside the gene matches. The CDR3 covers 15 residues. CDR1 is SGDLS, CDR2 YYNGEE, per germline. CDR3 region: CASSQEASGGGTAFF. The DNA of the CDR3 is TGTGCCAGCAGCCAAGAGGCGTCAGGGGGCGGTACGGCTTTCTTT.

Written as DNA, the CDR3 is TGTGCCAGCAGCGAGACAGGGGGGTATGGCTACACCTTC. Translating it yields CASSETGGYGYTF. The J gene is TRBJ1-2, the V gene TRBV7-2, with 9 bases aligning to TRBD1. Germline assignment: CDR1 SGHTA and CDR2 FQGNSA. Unmatched junction bases numbered 3, after V lost 5 bases and J lost 5 bases. The CDR3 extends over 13 amino acids. The full variable domain, its missing parts supplied by reference TRBV7-2 and TRBJ1-2, is GAGVSQSPSNKVTEKGKDVELRCDPISGHTALYWYRQSLGQGLEFLIYFQGNSAPDKSGLPSDRFSAERTGGSVSTLTIQRTQQEDSAVYLCASSETGGYGYTFGSGTRLTVV.

This clone appeared once. This chain joins TRBV19 and TRBJ2-5; 8 nucleotides line up with TRBD1. Germline V gene lookup returns CDR1 LNHDA and CDR2 SQIVND (reference sequence). Trimming took 9 bases from V and 5 from J; bases not matched to a gene: 14. The CDR3 totals 15 residues. For the CDR3, the DNA is TGTGCCAGGAGGGACAGGAGGGGGCCGGCGGAGACCCAGTACTTC. Its protein is CARRDRRGPAETQYF.

The chain joins TRBV7-2 to TRBJ1-5; 7 nucleotides align to TRBD1. The CDR3 has 14 amino acids. The V gene's germline CDR1 is SGHTA and CDR2 FQGNSA. V shed 5 bases, J shed 7 bases, and the junction held 8 bases outside the gene matches. The CDR3: CASSEQGKGQPQHF. The CDR3 coding sequence is TGTGCCAGCAGCGAACAGGGGAAGGGGCAGCCCCAGCATTTT.

In this sample, this clone turned up a few times. This rearrangement joins TRBV7-2 to TRBJ2-5, with TRBD2 identical over 12 bases. The CDR3 totals 15 residues. J lost 3 bases, V lost 3 bases, and 2 bases had no gene match. The germline V gene has CDR1 SGHTA and CDR2 FQGNSA. Here the CDR3 reads CASSFTSGGKETQYF. DNA of the CDR3: TGTGCCAGCAGCTTTACTAGCGGGGGGAAAGAGACCCAGTACTTC.

As regards this clone: At one end, the junction sequence differs from germline, possibly due to a read error. The chain links TRBV10-3 to TRBJ2-3, with 10 bases that match TRBD2. The CDR3 has 16 residues. Germline CDR1 is ENHRY and CDR2 is SYGVKD. The CDR3 DNA is TGTGCCATCGGTGACCTACTAGCGGGGACTACAGATACGCAGTATTTT. Its translation is CAIGDLLAGTTDTQYF.

The chain has TRBV28 and TRBJ1-1, with D hard to call. The CDR3 runs to 13 residues. V was pared by 7 bases and J by 4 bases, with 13 bases between. CDR1 and CDR2 from the germline V gene are MDHEN and SYDVKM. The CDR3 is CASTSFWSTEAFF. CDR3 bases: TGTGCCAGCACCTCGTTCTGGAGCACTGAAGCTTTCTTT.

This chain connects TRBV19 to TRBJ1-5; TRBD1 aligns across 7 bases. This CDR3 is built from 15 residues. J gave up 1 base and V 4 bases, and 4 bases lay outside the gene matches. Germline V gives CDR1 LNHDA, CDR2 SQIVND (reference sequence). The CDR3 DNA sequence: TGTGCCAGTAGTAGGGCAGGGGGAAGCAATCAGCCCCAGCATTTT. This codes for CASSRAGGSNQPQHF.

The V and J genes are TRBV5-4 and TRBJ2-5; no firm D call. The CDR3 runs to 14 residues. V shed 0 bases and J shed 3 bases, with 9 bases lying between them. Per germline, CDR1 SGHNT and CDR2 YYREEE (reference sequence). Here the CDR3 reads CASSLDQIKETQYF. The CDR3 nucleotides are TGTGCCAGCAGCTTGGATCAGATTAAAGAGACCCAGTACTTC.

CDR3 sequence: CASSLMSGSTGELFF. CDR3 nucleotide sequence: TGTGCCAGCAGCTTAATGTCAGGGAGCACCGGGGAGCTGTTTTTT. This chain links TRBV7-2 with TRBJ2-2; D assignment may be TRBD1 or TRBD2 (5 bases each). V gave up 2 bases and J gave up 4 bases, with 11 bases separating them. CDR3 size: 15 residues. CDR1 SGHTA and CDR2 FQGNSA come from the germline V gene.

This chain links TRBV7-8 with TRBJ1-1; D unclear. Germline lookup yields CDR1 SGHVS and CDR2 FQNEAQ. The CDR3 is 13 residues long. V lost 0 bases and J lost 5, with 7 bases in between. The CDR3 nucleotides read TGTGCCAGCAGCTTAGCCCCCTATACTGAAGCTTTCTTT. This sequence encodes CASSLAPYTEAFF.

This chain links TRBV15 with TRBJ1-3; D gene ambiguous. This CDR3 region has 16 residues. V was pared by 0 bases and J by 0 bases, with 9 bases between. The germline V gene has CDR1 LNHNV and CDR2 YYDKDF (reference sequence). CDR3: CATSRDPMSSGNTIYF. The CDR3 DNA reads as TGTGCCACCAGCAGAGATCCCATGAGCTCTGGAAACACCATATATTTT.

Comment on this clone: Germline is not matched at one junction end, which may reflect a read error. The chain couples TRBV7-7 to TRBJ2-1; 8 bases map to TRBD2. This CDR3 is built from 18 residues. Germline lookup yields CDR1 SSHAT and CDR2 FNYEAQ (reference sequence). CDR3 bases: TGTGCTAGCAGCTTAGGCCTGGCGGGGGGAATGTGGTACAATGAGCAGTTCTTC. The encoded protein is CASSLGLAGGMWYNEQFF.